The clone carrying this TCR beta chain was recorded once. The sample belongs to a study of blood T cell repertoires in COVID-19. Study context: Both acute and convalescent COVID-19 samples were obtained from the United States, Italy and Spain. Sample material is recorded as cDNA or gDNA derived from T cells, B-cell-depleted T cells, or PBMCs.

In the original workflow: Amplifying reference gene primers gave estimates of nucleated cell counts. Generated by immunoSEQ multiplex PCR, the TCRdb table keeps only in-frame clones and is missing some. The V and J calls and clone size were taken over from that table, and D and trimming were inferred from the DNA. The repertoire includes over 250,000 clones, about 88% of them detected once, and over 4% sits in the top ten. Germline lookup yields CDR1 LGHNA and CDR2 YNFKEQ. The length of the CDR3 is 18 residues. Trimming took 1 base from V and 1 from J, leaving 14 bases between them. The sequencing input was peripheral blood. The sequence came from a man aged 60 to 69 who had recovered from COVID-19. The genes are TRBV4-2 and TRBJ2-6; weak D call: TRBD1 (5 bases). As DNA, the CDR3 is TGTGCCAGCAGCCAAGGTCAGGGTGGGGCATCTGGGGCCAACGTCCTGACTTTC. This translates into CASSQGQGGASGANVLTF.